The 8 T cell receptor beta chains reported below all come from one sample, sequenced in a study of OX40 agonist ivuxolimab in advanced cancers. Some clones are missing from TCRdb's copy, which holds only in-frame ones; the method was immunoSEQ multiplex PCR. Among around 72,000 clones, 80% to 90% were seen once, and the ten largest hold 0.85% to 1%. Here the sequenced sample was CD4+ or CD8+ T cells sorted from blood, taken in a trial of the OX40 agonist ivuxolimab. These receptors all stem from an adult with an advanced solid tumor such as melanoma, head and neck, liver or kidney cancer.

The chain joins TRBV11-3 to TRBJ2-3; no definite D call. Germline assignment: CDR1 SGHNT and CDR2 YENEEA. V was pared by 5 bases and J by 4 bases, with 10 bases between. This CDR3 region has 13 residues. The DNA for the CDR3 is TGTGCCAGCAGCCCCGGCACTCCAGATACGCAGTATTTT. This translates into CASSPGTPDTQYF.

The chain is built from TRBV5-1 and TRBJ2-1; 9 nucleotides match TRBD2. This CDR3 has 16 amino acids. Per germline, CDR1 SGHRS and CDR2 YFSETQ. Trimming cost V 4 bases and J 6 bases; bases outside gene matches: 11. The CDR3 protein is CASSPILAGEGNEQFF. The CDR3 region has the DNA TGCGCCAGCAGCCCTATATTAGCGGGAGAAGGCAATGAGCAGTTCTTC. The full variable domain, rest sourced from reference TRBV5-1 and TRBJ2-1, is KAGVTQTPRYLIKTRGQQVTLSCSPISGHRSVSWYQQTPGQGLQFLFEYFSETQRNKGNFPGRFSGRQFSNSRSEMNVSTLELGDSALYLCASSPILAGEGNEQFFGPGTRLTVL.

CDR3 DNA: TGTGCCAGCAGCCCGCAGTTTGGGGGAGATACGCAGTATTTT. Its translation: CASSPQFGGDTQYF. The V call is TRBV7-2, the J call TRBJ2-3; either TRBD1 or TRBD2 may fit D (5 bases each). Looked up from germline, CDR1 is SGHTA and CDR2 is FQGNSA. This CDR3 is built from 14 residues. V lost 5 bases, J lost 5 bases, and 14 bases lay in between.

The rearrangement joins TRBV7-4 to TRBJ2-5; perhaps D is TRBD1 or TRBD2 (5 bases each). CDR1 is SGHVT, CDR2 SQSDAQ, per germline. The CDR3 has 17 residues. The V gene lost 2 bases and the J gene lost 2 bases, with 18 bases spanning the gap. The CDR3 DNA reads as TGTGCCAGCAGCTTATGGCGGAGAGGGGCTGGTCAAGAGACCCAGTACTTC. This gives the protein CASSLWRRGAGQETQYF.

This clone was picked up a small number of times. The CDR3 coding sequence is TGTGCCAGCAGCGGTGGGGTTAGCGGCTACACCTTC. As protein: CASSGGVSGYTF. V is TRBV5-4 and J is TRBJ1-2; D is uncertain. The germline V gene has CDR1 SGHNT and CDR2 YYREEE (reference sequence). The CDR3 extends over 12 amino acids. Between the trimmed V and J ends, which lost 4 bases and 8 bases, there was a span of 12 bases.

The V call is TRBV7-3, the J call TRBJ2-7, with D possibly matching TRBD2 (6 bases). V gave up 2 bases and J gave up 0 bases, with 11 bases separating them. The CDR3 has 15 amino acids. Per the germline V gene, CDR1 is SGHTA and CDR2 is FQGTGA. CDR3: CASSLGSGSSYEQYF. The CDR3 DNA sequence: TGTGCCAGCAGCTTAGGATCCGGGAGCTCCTACGAGCAGTACTTC. Full variable domain (outside the CDR3, taken from reference TRBV7-3 and TRBJ2-7): GAGVSQTPSNKVTEKGKYVELRCDPISGHTALYWYRQSLGQGPEFLIYFQGTGAADDSGLPNDRFFAVRPEGSVSTLKIQRTERGDSAVYLCASSLGSGSSYEQYFGPGTRLTVT.

The chain couples TRBV5-1 to TRBJ2-5, with D perhaps TRBD1 (5 bases). Per germline, CDR1 SGHRS and CDR2 YFSETQ. Trimming shortened V by 6 bases and J by 2 bases, and 14 bases separated the two germline ends. The CDR3 runs to 14 residues. The DNA of the CDR3 is TGCGCCAGCACTCCCGCAGGGCTACAAGAGACCCAGTACTTC. It translates to CASTPAGLQETQYF. The full variable domain, its missing parts supplied by reference TRBV5-1 and TRBJ2-5, is KAGVTQTPRYLIKTRGQQVTLSCSPISGHRSVSWYQQTPGQGLQFLFEYFSETQRNKGNFPGRFSGRQFSNSRSEMNVSTLELGDSALYLCASTPAGLQETQYFGPGTRLLVL.

The genes are TRBV5-6 and TRBJ1-5; no firm D call. Per the germline V gene, CDR1 is SGHDT and CDR2 is YYEEEE. Trimming took off 5 bases at V and 1 base at J, with 4 bases between the two ends. The CDR3 totals 12 residues. CDR3 nucleotides: TGTGCCAGCAGTAGGAGCAATCAGCCCCAGCATTTT. It is translated as CASSRSNQPQHF. The complete variable domain, with remaining parts taken from reference TRBV5-6 and TRBJ1-5, reads DAGVTQSPTHLIKTRGQQVTLRCSPKSGHDTVSWYQQALGQGPQFIFQYYEEEERQRGNFPDRFSGHQFPNYSSELNVNALLLGDSALYLCASSRSNQPQHFGDGTRLSIL.